Listed below are T cell receptor beta chains from one sample, sequenced in a study of cytomegalovirus exposure and HLA in healthy donors. The protocol was immunoSEQ multiplex PCR, while the TCRdb copy is restricted to in-frame clones and leaves out a portion. Its clone listing holds about 160,000 clones. The specimen sequenced was PBMCs. The receptors were gathered from a man aged 25 to 40 in good health and CMV-seronegative. CDR3s include the opening cysteine and the closing phenylalanine or tryptophan. D genes are given only for firm matches.

>TRBJ2-7|TRBD1|TRBV5-4
CASSFYQGAFGGQYF
TGTGCCAGCAGCTTTTACCAGGGGGCTTTCGGTGGGCAGTACTTC
>TRBJ2-3|NA|TRBV19
CASSIRLEVYTQYF
TGTGCCAGTAGTATTCGACTCGAGGTCTATACGCAGTATTTT
>TRBJ2-3|TRBD2|TRBV5-1
CASSLGGLAGGRDTQYF
TGCGCCAGCAGCCTGGGGGGACTAGCGGGAGGAAGAGATACGCAGTATTTT
>TRBJ2-7|TRBD2|TRBV2
CASRGTSGSSYEQYF
TGTGCCAGCAGGGGGACTAGCGGGAGCTCCTACGAGCAGTACTTC
>TRBJ1-1|NA|TRBV7-6
CASSLGSGAEAFF
TGTGCCAGCAGCTTGGGCTCCGGGGCTGAAGCTTTCTTT
>TRBJ2-5|TRBD1|TRBV7-9
CASRRDFRQGRRETQYF
TGTGCCAGCAGGAGAGACTTTAGACAGGGCCGTCGAGAGACCCAGTACTTC
>TRBJ1-2|TRBD1|TRBV5-5
CASSSQGAGGGYTF
TGTGCCAGCAGCTCCCAGGGGGCTGGGGGTGGCTACACCTTC
>TRBJ2-7|NA|TRBV5-4
CASSLSGYESYEQYF
TGTGCCAGCAGCTTATCGGGTTATGAATCCTACGAGCAGTACTTC
>TRBJ2-7|NA|TRBV5-4
CASSLGGGYEQYF
TGTGCCAGCAGCTTGGGCGGCGGCTACGAGCAGTACTTC
>TRBJ2-1|NA|TRBV12-5
CASGLVTSEQFF
TGTGCTAGTGGTTTGGTAACAAGTGAGCAGTTCTTC
>TRBJ2-7|TRBD2|TRBV11-2
CASSFGSGSLYEQYF
TGTGCCAGCAGCTTTGGTAGCGGGAGTTTATACGAGCAGTACTTC
>TRBJ2-2|TRBD1|TRBV5-1
CASSSQGAGTGELFF
TGCGCCAGCAGCTCCCAGGGGGCGGGAACCGGGGAGCTGTTTTTT
>TRBJ1-1|TRBD1|TRBV29-1
CSVEGQRATEAFF
TGCAGCGTTGAGGGACAGCGGGCCACTGAAGCTTTCTTT
>TRBJ1-5|NA|TRBV19
CATRNQAYSNQPQHF
TGTGCCACCCGCAACCAGGCCTATAGCAATCAGCCCCAGCATTTT
>TRBJ1-5|TRBD1|TRBV29-1
CSVEKGGGQPQHF
TGCAGCGTTGAAAAAGGGGGCGGCCAGCCCCAGCATTTT
>TRBJ1-1|NA|TRBV29-1
CSARSRGNTEAFF
TGCAGCGCCCGATCACGGGGGAACACTGAAGCTTTCTTT
>TRBJ1-1|NA|TRBV23-1
CASSQSELGPEAFF
TGCGCCAGCAGTCAATCGGAGCTGGGTCCTGAAGCTTTCTTT
>TRBJ1-1|NA|TRBV6-5
CASNGDTNTEAFF
TGTGCCAGCAACGGGGACACCAACACTGAAGCTTTCTTT
>TRBJ1-4|TRBD1|TRBV5-1
CASSLFGTGDNEKLFF
TGCGCCAGCAGCTTGTTCGGGACAGGGGACAATGAAAAACTGTTTTTT
>TRBJ2-2|NA|TRBV18
CASSPLGTQNTGELFF
TGTGCCAGCTCACCGTTGGGGACACAGAACACCGGGGAGCTGTTTTTT
>TRBJ2-1|NA|TRBV7-2
CASSLASSSYNEQFF
TGTGCCAGCAGCTTAGCCTCCAGCTCCTACAATGAGCAGTTCTTC
>TRBJ2-5|TRBD1|TRBV11-3
CASSLGDRTLQETQYF
TGTGCCAGCAGCTTGGGGGACAGGACCCTACAAGAGACCCAGTACTTC
>TRBJ1-2|NA|TRBV11-2
CASSLSVNYGYTF
TGTGCCAGCAGCTTATCAGTAAACTATGGCTACACCTTC
>TRBJ2-1|TRBD2|TRBV6-5
CASRKASGVQGQFF
TGTGCCAGCCGAAAGGCTAGCGGGGTACAAGGGCAGTTCTTC
>TRBJ1-2|NA|TRBV28
CASSSYGHSDGYTF
TGTGCCAGCAGTAGCTACGGACACAGCGATGGCTACACCTTC
>TRBJ2-7|NA|TRBV19
CASSIGGYSYEQYF
TGTGCCAGTAGTATCGGGGGATACTCCTACGAGCAGTACTTC
>TRBJ1-2|NA|TRBV19
CASSIDSAGPGYTF
TGTGCCAGTAGTATTGACAGCGCCGGCCCTGGCTACACCTTC
>TRBJ2-7|NA|TRBV4-2
CASSQNLFNSLEQYF
TGTGCCAGCAGCCAAAATCTTTTCAACAGCCTCGAGCAGTACTTC
>TRBJ2-7|NA|TRBV29-1
CSVNSQSYEQYF
TGCAGCGTAAACAGTCAATCCTACGAGCAGTACTTC
>TRBJ1-5|NA|TRBV12-5
CASGLAQGYSNQPQHF
TGTGCTAGTGGTTTGGCCCAGGGCTATAGCAATCAGCCCCAGCATTTT
>TRBJ2-1|TRBD2|TRBV7-9
CASSSRGTSYNEQFF
TGTGCCAGCAGCTCAAGGGGGACTAGCTACAATGAGCAGTTCTTC
>TRBJ2-3|NA|TRBV9
CASSVAPFHRSATDTQYF
TGTGCCAGCAGCGTAGCTCCTTTCCACAGGTCTGCAACAGATACGCAGTATTTT
>TRBJ1-5|TRBD1|TRBV2
CASSYSDRGYQPQHF
TGTGCCAGCAGTTATTCGGACAGGGGCTATCAGCCCCAGCATTTT
>TRBJ2-3|TRBD2|TRBV29-1
CSVVGRGGSDTQYF
TGCAGCGTTGTCGGACGGGGGGGATCCGATACGCAGTATTTT
>TRBJ2-7|TRBD2|TRBV7-9
CASSLVSSGAYEQYF
TGTGCCAGCAGCTTAGTGTCTAGCGGGGCCTACGAGCAGTACTTC
>TRBJ2-7|NA|TRBV7-9
CASNHQGSYEQYF
TGTGCCAGCAACCACCAGGGCTCCTACGAGCAGTACTTC
>TRBJ2-7|NA|TRBV27
CASSPSGIDEQYF
TGTGCCAGCAGCCCCTCAGGGATCGACGAGCAGTACTTC
>TRBJ2-2|NA|TRBV5-4
CASSTRHSSNGELFF
TGTGCCAGCAGCACACGACATAGTTCGAACGGGGAGCTGTTTTTT
>TRBJ1-5|NA|TRBV28
CASSPSHRDKPQHF
TGTGCCAGCAGTCCCTCCCATCGGGATAAGCCCCAGCATTTT
>TRBJ2-1|TRBD2|TRBV10-3
CAISETSGFYEQFF
TGTGCCATCAGTGAAACTAGCGGGTTCTATGAGCAGTTCTTC
>TRBJ2-3|TRBD2|TRBV9
CASSVNLGREAGDTQYF
TGTGCCAGCAGCGTGAACTTGGGGCGGGAGGCGGGAGATACGCAGTATTTT
>TRBJ2-1|TRBD2|TRBV2
CASSEFRTSGSYNEQFF
TGTGCCAGCAGTGAATTTAGGACTAGCGGGAGCTACAATGAGCAGTTCTTC
>TRBJ2-2|TRBD2|TRBV7-7
CASGGLAGTGELFF
TGTGCCAGCGGGGGACTAGCGGGGACCGGGGAGCTGTTTTTT
>TRBJ2-5|TRBD1|TRBV5-1
CASSLGTGVPLMVETQYF
TGCGCCAGCAGCTTGGGGACAGGGGTCCCGCTGATGGTAGAGACCCAGTACTTC
>TRBJ1-1|TRBD1|TRBV15
CATSGTGVRTEAFF
TGTGCCACCAGCGGGACAGGGGTTCGCACTGAAGCTTTCTTT
>TRBJ1-6|TRBD1|TRBV5-1
CASSLPTGDYNSPLHF
TGCGCCAGCAGCTTACCGACAGGGGACTATAATTCACCCCTCCACTTT
>TRBJ2-7|NA|TRBV6-7
CASSYSSPRTLYEQYF
TGTGCCAGCAGTTACTCGTCACCGAGAACTCTCTACGAGCAGTACTTC
>TRBJ2-2|NA|TRBV30
CAWSVKSSYTGELFF
TGTGCCTGGAGTGTAAAGTCTAGCTACACCGGGGAGCTGTTTTTT
>TRBJ2-1|TRBD2|TRBV5-4
CASDSGTSGNNEQFF
TGTGCCAGCGATTCCGGGACTAGCGGTAACAATGAGCAGTTCTTC
>TRBJ2-7|NA|TRBV10-2
CASSDRDFEAHRFSYEQYF
TGCGCCAGCAGTGACCGTGATTTTGAAGCCCACAGATTTTCCTACGAGCAGTACTTC
>TRBJ2-2|TRBD1|TRBV30
CAWRASRGTGIGDTGELFF
TGTGCCTGGAGAGCCTCCCGGGGGACAGGGATAGGGGACACCGGGGAGCTGTTTTTT
>TRBJ1-4|NA|TRBV10-2
CASRDTPTNEKLFF
TGCGCCAGCAGAGACACGCCAACTAATGAAAAACTGTTTTTT
>TRBJ2-7|NA|TRBV7-2
CASSLVQGGDEQYF
TGTGCCAGCAGCTTAGTACAGGGTGGAGACGAGCAGTACTTC
>TRBJ2-2|NA|TRBV4-3
CASSPLESTGELFF
TGCGCCAGCAGCCCTCTGGAGAGCACCGGGGAGCTGTTTTTT
>TRBJ2-7|NA|TRBV6-8
CASSSGRDEQYF
TGTGCCAGCAGTTCGGGCAGGGACGAGCAGTACTTC
>TRBJ2-3|TRBD1|TRBV10-2
CASTGQWGDTQYF
TGCGCCAGCACGGGACAGTGGGGCGATACGCAGTATTTT
>TRBJ2-7|NA|TRBV6-5
CASSTRTREQYF
TGTGCCAGCAGCACACGGACTCGCGAGCAGTACTTC
>TRBJ1-1|NA|TRBV6-5
CASSYAQETEAFF
TGTGCCAGCAGTTACGCACAGGAAACTGAAGCTTTCTTT
>TRBJ2-5|NA|TRBV4-3
CASSQGKMGLQNRVTQYF
TGCGCCAGCAGCCAGGGAAAAATGGGACTTCAGAATCGTGTGACCCAGTACTTC